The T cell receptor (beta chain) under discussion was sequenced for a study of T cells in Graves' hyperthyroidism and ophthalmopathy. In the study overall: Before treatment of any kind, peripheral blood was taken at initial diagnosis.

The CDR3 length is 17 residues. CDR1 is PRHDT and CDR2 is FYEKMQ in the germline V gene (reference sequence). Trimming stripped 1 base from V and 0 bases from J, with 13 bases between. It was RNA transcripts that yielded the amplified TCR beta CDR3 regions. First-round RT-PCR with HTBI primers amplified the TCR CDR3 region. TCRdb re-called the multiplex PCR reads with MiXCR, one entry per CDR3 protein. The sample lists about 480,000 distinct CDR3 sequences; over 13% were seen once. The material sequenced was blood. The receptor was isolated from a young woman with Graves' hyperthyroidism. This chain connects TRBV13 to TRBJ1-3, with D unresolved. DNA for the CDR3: TGTGCCAGCAGCTTAGACTATCTTGGCGGCTCTGGAAACACCATATATTTT. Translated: CASSLDYLGGSGNTIYF. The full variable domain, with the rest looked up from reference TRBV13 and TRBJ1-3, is AAGVIQSPRHLIKEKRETATLKCYPIPRHDTVYWYQQGPGQDPQFLISFYEKMQSDKGSIPDRFSAQQFSDYHSELNMSSLELGDSALYFCASSLDYLGGSGNTIYFGEGSWLTVV.